These 21 T cell receptor beta chains were all obtained from the same sample, sequenced in a study of yellow fever vaccine responses in identical twins. TCRdb called the RT-PCR reads again in MiXCR, with one record for every CDR3 protein. Of about 18,000 distinct CDR3 sequences in the sample, roughly two thirds are singletons; the top ten hold more than 7.5%. This sample comprised T cells from blood (PBMCs), unsorted or a sorted subset (not recorded which), obtained before or after yellow fever vaccination (not recorded which). The receptors were sampled from a woman aged 18-29 years who received the yellow fever vaccine.

The CDR3 spells CATSRKQGEFNEQYF. The CDR3 DNA reads as TGTGCCACCAGCAGAAAACAGGGGGAGTTCAACGAGCAGTACTTC. This sequence joins TRBV15 and TRBJ2-7, with TRBD1 matching 8 bases. Unmatched junction bases numbered 8, after V lost 2 bases and J lost 5 bases. CDR3 length equals 15 residues. Germline CDR1 reads LNHNV; CDR2 reads YYDKDF (reference sequence).

The J gene is TRBJ2-2, the V gene TRBV2, with D hard to call. The CDR3 is made up of 15 amino acids. Germline CDR1 and CDR2: SNHLY and FYNNEI. V was trimmed by 3 bases and J by 3 bases, leaving 11 bases between them. The CDR3 protein is CASSDLINYTGELFF. The CDR3 DNA sequence: TGTGCCAGCAGTGATTTAATTAACTACACCGGGGAGCTGTTTTTT.

The V gene is TRBV4-2, the J gene TRBJ2-5; a weak D match, TRBD2 (6 bases). Germline V lookup: CDR1 LGHNA, CDR2 YNFKEQ. Deletions cut 1 base from V and 5 bases from J, with 8 bases between. The CDR3 is 13 residues long. The CDR3 nucleotides are TGTGCCAGCAGCCAAGGGACTATCGAGACCCAGTACTTC. This gives the protein CASSQGTIETQYF.

V and J are TRBV28 and TRBJ2-1, with D maybe TRBD2 (6 bases). Germline-derived CDR1 and CDR2 are MDHEN and SYDVKM. The CDR3 loop spans 16 amino acids. Trimming cost V 4 bases and J 6 bases, with 19 bases left between them. CDR3 sequence (DNA): TGTGCCAGCAGTTCCGTCTACGGGAGCGGGTCCAATGAGCAGTTCTTC. Protein: CASSSVYGSGSNEQFF.

This chain connects TRBV20-1 to TRBJ2-7, with D tentatively TRBD2 (6 bases). Deletions cut 4 bases from V and 4 bases from J, with 20 bases between. Germline V gene sequence: CDR1 DFQATT, CDR2 SNEGSKA (reference sequence). The CDR3 has 15 amino acids. The CDR3 DNA reads as TGCAGTGCTAAAAGACAAGCGTCCGCGGGGTACGAGCAGTACTTC. Amino acid sequence: CSAKRQASAGYEQYF.

This chain uses TRBV25-1 with TRBJ2-4; unclear D gene. Trimming pared 0 bases from V and 0 bases from J, leaving 9 bases between. CDR3 size: 16 residues. Germline assignment: CDR1 MGHDK and CDR2 SYGVNS. CDR3 sequence reads: CASSEYMNLAKNIQYF. CDR3 coding DNA: TGTGCCAGCAGTGAATATATGAACCTAGCCAAAAACATTCAGTACTTC.

In this sample, this clonotype turned up a few times. The genes are TRBV29-1 and TRBJ1-2; weak D call: TRBD1 (6 bases). Germline V gene sequence: CDR1 SQVTM, CDR2 ANQGSEA. The CDR3 has 14 amino acids. The V gene lost 3 bases and the J gene lost 4 bases, with 15 bases spanning the gap. The DNA of the CDR3 is TGCAGCGTTGAGTCAGGGGCCTTGCTCTATGGCTACACCTTC. Its protein product is CSVESGALLYGYTF.

The J gene is TRBJ1-2, the V gene TRBV28; D possibly corresponds to TRBD1 (6 bases). The CDR3 is 20 amino acids. With 5 bases removed from V and 0 bases from J, the gap between germline ends came to 28 bases. Germline V gives CDR1 MDHEN, CDR2 SYDVKM. Here the CDR3 DNA reads TGTGCCAGCAGTACCCCCTTTGGACAGATTGGGTATATCGCTAACTATGGCTACACCTTC. As protein: CASSTPFGQIGYIANYGYTF.

CDR3 nucleotides: TGCAGTGCTAGGAATGAAGTTTATCAGCCCCAGCATTTT. Protein: CSARNEVYQPQHF. This chain links TRBV20-1 with TRBJ1-5; D gene uncertain. The CDR3 covers 13 residues. In germline, CDR1 is DFQATT, CDR2 SNEGSKA (reference sequence). V lost 3 bases to trimming and J lost 5 bases, with 11 bases between them.

V gene TRBV15 combines with J gene TRBJ1-6; tentative D call: TRBD1 (5 bases). V was pared by 0 bases and J by 7 bases, with 10 bases between. The germline gives CDR1 LNHNV, CDR2 YYDKDF (reference sequence). The CDR3 runs to 15 residues. CDR3 protein: CATSRDGTVNSPLHF. The CDR3, as DNA: TGTGCCACCAGCAGAGATGGGACGGTGAATTCACCCCTCCACTTT. The variable domain in full, completed from reference TRBV15 and TRBJ1-6, reads DAMVIQNPRYQVTQFGKPVTLSCSQTLNHNVMYWYQQKSSQAPKLLFHYYDKDFNNEADTPDNFQSRRPNTSFCFLDIRSPGLGDTAMYLCATSRDGTVNSPLHFGNGTRLTVT.

The chain uses TRBV4-1 and TRBJ1-1; D is unresolved. Germline values: CDR1 MGHRA, CDR2 YSYEKL. V was trimmed by 5 bases and J by 0 bases, leaving 16 bases between them. CDR3 length: 16 amino acids. CDR3 loop: CASSGVGFLMNTEAFF. The CDR3, as DNA: TGCGCCAGCAGCGGGGTGGGTTTTTTGATGAACACTGAAGCTTTCTTT.

This clonotype was seen only a few times. The chain has TRBV5-6 and TRBJ1-6, with 9 bases aligning to TRBD1. CDR3 length equals 16 residues. Trimming cost V 5 bases and J 7 bases; bases outside gene matches: 10. In germline, CDR1 is SGHDT, CDR2 YYEEEE. The CDR3 protein is CASSIGYGQGNSPLHF. The DNA of the CDR3 is TGTGCCAGCAGTATTGGCTATGGACAGGGGAATTCACCCCTCCACTTT.

The chain has TRBV4-2 and TRBJ1-2; D is ambiguous. The CDR3 consists of 13 residues. The V gene's germline CDR1 is LGHNA and CDR2 YNFKEQ. V lost 4 bases to trimming and J lost 2 bases, with 8 bases between them. The CDR3 bases are TGTGCCAGCAGCCCCGCGGGCAACTATGGCTACACCTTC. Protein sequence: CASSPAGNYGYTF.

This chain connects TRBV7-9 to TRBJ1-2, with D possibly TRBD1 on 5 matching bases. CDR3 size: 15 residues. Between the trimmed V and J ends, which lost 5 bases and 0 bases, there was a span of 13 bases. Germline lookup yields CDR1 SEHNR and CDR2 FQNEAQ (reference sequence). CDR3 sequence (DNA): TGTGCCAGCAGCACAACCGGGGGTGCTAACTATGGCTACACCTTC. It codes for CASSTTGGANYGYTF.

The chain joins TRBV18 to TRBJ1-1; no definite D call. Germline values: CDR1 KGHSH, CDR2 LQKENI. V lost 4 bases and J lost 7, with 10 bases in between. The CDR3 contains 12 residues. The chain's CDR3 is CASSLSRVEAFF. CDR3 DNA: TGTGCCAGCTCACTTTCTCGGGTTGAAGCTTTCTTT.

The chain uses TRBV2 and TRBJ2-7; 8 nucleotides align to TRBD2. The CDR3 contains 14 residues. CDR1 is SNHLY and CDR2 is FYNNEI in the germline V gene. V trimming: 4 bases; J trimming: 2 bases; junction bases outside the gene matches: 4. CDR3 in amino acids: CASSGTSGTYEQYF. CDR3 DNA sequence: TGTGCCAGCAGTGGAACTAGCGGAACCTACGAGCAGTACTTC.

This chain joins TRBV5-5 and TRBJ2-1; D ambiguous. V lost 0 bases and J 0 bases, leaving 7 bases between the germline ends. The CDR3 has 15 residues. CDR1 is SGHKS, CDR2 YYEKEE, per germline (reference sequence). The CDR3, as DNA: TGTGCCAGCAGCTTGGGAGCGAACTCCTACAATGAGCAGTTCTTC. Its protein is CASSLGANSYNEQFF.

This chain joins TRBV18 and TRBJ2-1; 12 bases are shared with TRBD2. CDR3 length: 16 residues. Trimming cost V 0 bases and J 9 bases; bases outside gene matches: 6. Germline V CDR1 and CDR2: KGHSH, LQKENI. CDR3 coding DNA: TGTGCCAGCTCACCACCTCCGACTAGCGGGAGCGCTGAGCAGTTCTTC. This encodes CASSPPPTSGSAEQFF.

The table lists this clonotype with a few counts. This chain uses TRBV29-1 with TRBJ2-7; tentatively, D is TRBD2 (5 bases). This CDR3 comprises 12 residues. V lost 6 bases and J 1 base, leaving 10 bases between the germline ends. CDR1 SQVTM and CDR2 ANQGSEA come from the germline V gene. In DNA form, the CDR3 reads TGCAGCGTGGAGGATGGGTCCTACGAGCAGTACTTC. It encodes CSVEDGSYEQYF.

V and J are TRBV7-2 and TRBJ2-1; D gene ambiguous. The CDR3 length is 14 residues. With 5 bases removed from V and 5 bases from J, the gap between germline ends came to 13 bases. In germline, CDR1 is SGHTA, CDR2 FQGNSA. DNA of the CDR3: TGTGCCAGCAGCCAGCAGGCTAGTAACAATGAGCAGTTCTTC. Protein sequence: CASSQQASNNEQFF.

This clonotype was recorded once. The chain recombines TRBV4-1 with TRBJ2-6, with D perhaps matching TRBD2 (5 bases). CDR1 and CDR2 (germline): MGHRA, YSYEKL. CDR3 length: 16 amino acids. Between the trimmed V and J ends, which lost 0 bases and 2 bases, there was a span of 8 bases. The CDR3 reads CASSQDLGAGANVLTF. In DNA form, the CDR3 reads TGCGCCAGCAGCCAAGATCTGGGAGCTGGGGCCAACGTCCTGACTTTC.